Below, 12 T cell receptor beta chains from the same sample are listed, as sequenced in a study of cytomegalovirus exposure and HLA in healthy donors. The PCR used 60 Vbeta and 13 Jbeta primers. Data came from immunoSEQ multiplex PCR; TCRdb stores just in-frame clones and leaves some out. The repertoire consists of 95,000 to 150,000 clones, with 81% occurring once and the leading ten covering about 2%. Sequenced material: PBMCs. These receptor sequences come from a man aged 18 to 30 in good health and CMV-seronegative.

The chain uses TRBV11-3 and TRBJ1-1; no firm D call. The CDR3 has 16 residues. Between the trimmed V and J ends, which lost 2 bases and 5 bases, there was a span of 18 bases. Germline V gives CDR1 SGHNT, CDR2 YENEEA. The DNA for the CDR3 is TGTGCCAGCAGCTTACCACGAGGGCCTCAACAGACTGAAGCTTTCTTT. Translating it yields CASSLPRGPQQTEAFF. The full variable domain, its missing parts supplied by reference TRBV11-3 and TRBJ1-1, is EAGVVQSPRYKIIEKKQPVAFWCNPISGHNTLYWYLQNLGQGPELLIRYENEEAVDDSQLPKDRFSAERLKGVDSTLKIQPAELGDSAVYLCASSLPRGPQQTEAFFGQGTRLTVV.

V usage is TRBV19 and J usage is TRBJ1-1; D remains ambiguous. The CDR3 is made up of 12 amino acids. Germline CDR1 and CDR2: LNHDA and SQIVND (reference sequence). Deletions cut 7 bases from V and 1 base from J, with 7 bases between. Here the CDR3 reads CASKPGNTEAFF. The CDR3, as DNA: TGTGCCAGTAAACCGGGGAACACTGAAGCTTTCTTT.

The chain uses TRBV12-5 and TRBJ2-2, with D possibly TRBD2 on 5 matching bases. V lost 2 bases, J lost 8 bases, and 15 bases lay in between. There are 15 residues in the CDR3. Germline lookup yields CDR1 LGHNT and CDR2 FRNRAP. The CDR3 reads CASGLILGMLGELFF. The CDR3, as DNA: TGTGCTAGTGGTTTGATTCTCGGGATGCTTGGGGAGCTGTTTTTT. The entire variable domain, with the rest obtained from reference TRBV12-5 and TRBJ2-2, is as follows: DARVTQTPRHKVTEMGQEVTMRCQPILGHNTVFWYRQTMMQGLELLAYFRNRAPLDDSGMPKDRFSAEMPDATLATLKIQPSEPRDSAVYFCASGLILGMLGELFFGEGSRLTVL.

This chain uses TRBV7-9 with TRBJ1-4; 8 bases fit TRBD1. V lost 5 bases, J lost 8 bases, and 10 bases stayed unmatched. The CDR3 consists of 15 residues. The germline V gene has CDR1 SEHNR and CDR2 FQNEAQ (reference sequence). This CDR3 is CASSQRQGAEEKLFF. The DNA of the CDR3 is TGTGCCAGCAGCCAAAGGCAGGGGGCAGAGGAAAAACTGTTTTTT.

The chain joins TRBV19 to TRBJ1-2; TRBD1 agrees at 8 bases. Germline V lookup: CDR1 LNHDA, CDR2 SQIVND (reference sequence). The CDR3 contains 15 residues. V was pared by 6 bases and J by 3 bases, with 9 bases of the junction left unmatched. The DNA for the CDR3 is TGTGCCAGTAGCATCGACAGGGGACCTCACTATGGCTACACCTTC. Translated, it gives CASSIDRGPHYGYTF.

The genes are TRBV7-2 and TRBJ2-7; 7 bases map to TRBD1. V lost 5 bases to trimming and J lost 2 bases; unmatched junction nucleotides: 3. In germline, CDR1 is SGHTA, CDR2 FQGNSA. CDR3 size: 13 residues. This chain's CDR3 is CASSRDSPYEQYF. The CDR3 bases are TGTGCCAGCAGCCGGGACAGCCCCTACGAGCAGTACTTC.

The chain recombines TRBV27 with TRBJ1-1; the match to TRBD1 covers 8 bases. Germline V gene lookup returns CDR1 MNHEY and CDR2 SMNVEV (reference sequence). CDR3 length equals 13 residues. Trimming removed 9 bases from V and 6 bases from J; junction bases left unmatched: 9. The CDR3 DNA reads TGTGCCAGTAAGACAGGGGTTAGCGCTGAAGCTTTCTTT. Translated: CASKTGVSAEAFF.

The V and J genes are TRBV2 and TRBJ1-1; 10 bases agree with TRBD1. This CDR3 region has 16 residues. Germline assignment: CDR1 SNHLY and CDR2 FYNNEI. The J segment lost 0 bases and the V segment lost 4 bases, leaving 5 bases of the junction unmatched. The CDR3 loop is CASSAGTGVLNTEAFF. CDR3 DNA sequence: TGTGCCAGCAGTGCCGGGACAGGGGTATTGAACACTGAAGCTTTCTTT.

This rearrangement joins TRBV25-1 to TRBJ2-2, with no clear D. V was clipped by 2 bases and J by 0 bases, with 10 bases between them. Germline V lookup: CDR1 MGHDK, CDR2 SYGVNS. The CDR3 has 16 residues. CDR3 in DNA: TGTGCCAGCAGTGAAATTCAGAAACCGAACACCGGGGAGCTGTTTTTT. Translation gives CASSEIQKPNTGELFF.

The V call is TRBV6-5, the J call TRBJ1-1; weak D call: TRBD1 (5 bases). The V gene's germline CDR1 is MNHEY and CDR2 SVGAGI. This CDR3 has 13 amino acids. V shed 5 bases and J shed 7 bases, with 14 bases lying between them. CDR3 loop: CASSNPGLGEAFF. The CDR3, as DNA: TGTGCCAGCAGTAACCCGGGACTGGGTGAAGCTTTCTTT.

V is TRBV10-3 and J is TRBJ2-5, with 8 bases fitting TRBD1. After removal of 5 bases from V and 5 bases from J, the junction contained 7 bases not matched to a gene. CDR3 length: 14 residues. Germline V CDR1 and CDR2: ENHRY, SYGVKD. In DNA, the CDR3 is TGTGCCATCAGTCCGACAGGGGTATTGGAGACCCAGTACTTC. This sequence encodes CAISPTGVLETQYF.

The chain combines TRBV7-6 with TRBJ2-2; 7 bases are shared with TRBD2. Germline values: CDR1 SGHVS, CDR2 FNYEAQ. V lost 0 bases, J lost 5 bases, and 0 bases stayed unmatched. The CDR3 is made up of 14 amino acids. The CDR3 is CASSLARGTGELFF. The CDR3 nucleotides are TGTGCCAGCAGCTTAGCGCGGGGGACCGGGGAGCTGTTTTTT.